This TCR beta chain appears in the sequencing data of a study of shared clonotypes between healthy human individuals. Some clones are missing from TCRdb's copy, which holds only in-frame ones; the method was immunoSEQ multiplex PCR. There are about 2.4 million clones in the sample; roughly 93% occur only once, and about 0.38% lies in the top ten. The CDR3 has 15 amino acids. CDR1 is ENHRY and CDR2 is SYGVKD in the germline V gene. V was clipped by 8 bases and J by 2 bases, with 16 bases between them. This rearrangement joins TRBV10-3 to TRBJ2-1, with TRBD1 as a possible D gene (6 bases). The receptor's source is a man younger than 30 in good health. Some clones in this sample may be carry-over from other donors' samples. Sequenced: naive CD4+ T cells from PBMCs. The subset: CD45RA+ positively selected. CDR3 region: CAIQKGDAAYNEQFF. Here the CDR3 DNA reads TGTGCCATCCAAAAGGGGGACGCAGCCTACAATGAGCAGTTCTTC.